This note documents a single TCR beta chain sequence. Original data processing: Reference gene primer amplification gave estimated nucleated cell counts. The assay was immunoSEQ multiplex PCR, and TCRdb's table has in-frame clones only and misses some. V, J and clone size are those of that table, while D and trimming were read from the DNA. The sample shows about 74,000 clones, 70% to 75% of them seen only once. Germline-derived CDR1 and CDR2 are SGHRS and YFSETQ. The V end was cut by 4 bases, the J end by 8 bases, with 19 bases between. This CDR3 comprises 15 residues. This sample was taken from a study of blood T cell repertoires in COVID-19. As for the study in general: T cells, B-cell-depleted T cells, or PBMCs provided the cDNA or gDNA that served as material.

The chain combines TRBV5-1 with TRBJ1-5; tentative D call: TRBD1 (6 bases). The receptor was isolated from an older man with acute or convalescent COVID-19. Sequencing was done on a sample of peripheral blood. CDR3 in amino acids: CASSLGTPAGEPQHF. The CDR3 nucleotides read TGCGCCAGCAGCCTAGGGACACCCGCCGGGGAGCCCCAGCATTTT.